The TCR beta chain under discussion was sequenced for a study of blood T cell repertoires in COVID-19. Overall study context: The United States, Italy and Spain supplied acute and convalescent COVID-19 samples. T cells, B-cell-depleted T cells, or PBMCs provided the cDNA or gDNA that served as material.

As handled by the study authors: Amplification from reference gene primers served as the basis for estimated nucleated cell counts. Profiled with immunoSEQ multiplex PCR; TCRdb holds only in-frame clones, not every one. V, J and clone size are taken as reported in that table, and D and trimming were inferred from the DNA itself. The sample has 150,000 to 200,000 clones, roughly 85% seen once. This CDR3 is 16 amino acids long. Germline V gene lookup returns CDR1 SGHRS and CDR2 YFSETQ. The V end was cut by 3 bases, the J end by 0 bases, with 13 bases between. The chain has TRBV5-1 and TRBJ1-3, with D maybe TRBD1 (6 bases). The specimen was peripheral blood. This sequence originates from a woman in her sixties with acute or convalescent COVID-19. The chain's CDR3 is CASSSGQSVSGNTIYF. In DNA, the CDR3 is TGCGCCAGCAGCTCTGGACAGTCCGTCTCTGGAAACACCATATATTTT.